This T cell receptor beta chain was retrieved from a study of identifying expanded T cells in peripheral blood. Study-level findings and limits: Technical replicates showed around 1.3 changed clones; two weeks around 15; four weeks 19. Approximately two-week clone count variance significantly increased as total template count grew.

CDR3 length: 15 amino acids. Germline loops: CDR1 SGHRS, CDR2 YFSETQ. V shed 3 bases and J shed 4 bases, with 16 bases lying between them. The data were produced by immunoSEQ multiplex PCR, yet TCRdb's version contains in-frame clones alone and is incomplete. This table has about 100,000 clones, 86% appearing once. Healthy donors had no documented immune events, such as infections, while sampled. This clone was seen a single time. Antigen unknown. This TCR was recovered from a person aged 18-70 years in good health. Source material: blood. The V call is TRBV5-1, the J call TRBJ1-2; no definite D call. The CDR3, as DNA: TGCGCCAGCAGCTCCGGTTTGTCAAGATTCTATGGCTACACCTTC. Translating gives CASSSGLSRFYGYTF.